This T cell receptor beta chain comes out of a study of cytomegalovirus exposure and HLA in healthy donors. Study background: About 200 million T cells yielded approximately 110 million unique TCR beta sequences in earlier analysis.

13 Jbeta primers and 60 Vbeta primers were used for the PCR. Clones were sequenced by immunoSEQ multiplex PCR, and TCRdb holds only the in-frame ones, with some missing. The repertoire holds around 200,000 clones, with around four fifths as singletons. This CDR3 has 14 residues. The V and J ends lost 3 bases and 1 base, in that order; junction bases with no gene match: 3. Germline V CDR1 and CDR2: MNHEY, SMNVEV (reference sequence). The TCR originated in a man aged 50-59 years in good health and CMV-seronegative. The sequencing sample was made of PBMCs. The V and J genes are TRBV27 and TRBJ2-7; 7 nucleotides align to TRBD1. Here the CDR3 reads CASSFGTASYEQYF. CDR3 in DNA: TGTGCCAGCAGTTTCGGGACAGCGTCCTACGAGCAGTACTTC.